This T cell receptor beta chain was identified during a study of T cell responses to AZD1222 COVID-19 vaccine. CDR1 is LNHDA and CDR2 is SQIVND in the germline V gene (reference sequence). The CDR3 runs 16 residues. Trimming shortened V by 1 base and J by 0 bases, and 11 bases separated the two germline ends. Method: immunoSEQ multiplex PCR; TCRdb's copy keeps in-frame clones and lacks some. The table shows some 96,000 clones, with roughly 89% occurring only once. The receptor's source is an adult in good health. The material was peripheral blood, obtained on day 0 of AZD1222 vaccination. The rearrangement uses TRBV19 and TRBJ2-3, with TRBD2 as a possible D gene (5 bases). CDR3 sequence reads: CASSIVGLSSTDTQYF. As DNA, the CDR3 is TGTGCCAGTAGTATAGTAGGACTTTCTAGCACAGATACGCAGTATTTT.